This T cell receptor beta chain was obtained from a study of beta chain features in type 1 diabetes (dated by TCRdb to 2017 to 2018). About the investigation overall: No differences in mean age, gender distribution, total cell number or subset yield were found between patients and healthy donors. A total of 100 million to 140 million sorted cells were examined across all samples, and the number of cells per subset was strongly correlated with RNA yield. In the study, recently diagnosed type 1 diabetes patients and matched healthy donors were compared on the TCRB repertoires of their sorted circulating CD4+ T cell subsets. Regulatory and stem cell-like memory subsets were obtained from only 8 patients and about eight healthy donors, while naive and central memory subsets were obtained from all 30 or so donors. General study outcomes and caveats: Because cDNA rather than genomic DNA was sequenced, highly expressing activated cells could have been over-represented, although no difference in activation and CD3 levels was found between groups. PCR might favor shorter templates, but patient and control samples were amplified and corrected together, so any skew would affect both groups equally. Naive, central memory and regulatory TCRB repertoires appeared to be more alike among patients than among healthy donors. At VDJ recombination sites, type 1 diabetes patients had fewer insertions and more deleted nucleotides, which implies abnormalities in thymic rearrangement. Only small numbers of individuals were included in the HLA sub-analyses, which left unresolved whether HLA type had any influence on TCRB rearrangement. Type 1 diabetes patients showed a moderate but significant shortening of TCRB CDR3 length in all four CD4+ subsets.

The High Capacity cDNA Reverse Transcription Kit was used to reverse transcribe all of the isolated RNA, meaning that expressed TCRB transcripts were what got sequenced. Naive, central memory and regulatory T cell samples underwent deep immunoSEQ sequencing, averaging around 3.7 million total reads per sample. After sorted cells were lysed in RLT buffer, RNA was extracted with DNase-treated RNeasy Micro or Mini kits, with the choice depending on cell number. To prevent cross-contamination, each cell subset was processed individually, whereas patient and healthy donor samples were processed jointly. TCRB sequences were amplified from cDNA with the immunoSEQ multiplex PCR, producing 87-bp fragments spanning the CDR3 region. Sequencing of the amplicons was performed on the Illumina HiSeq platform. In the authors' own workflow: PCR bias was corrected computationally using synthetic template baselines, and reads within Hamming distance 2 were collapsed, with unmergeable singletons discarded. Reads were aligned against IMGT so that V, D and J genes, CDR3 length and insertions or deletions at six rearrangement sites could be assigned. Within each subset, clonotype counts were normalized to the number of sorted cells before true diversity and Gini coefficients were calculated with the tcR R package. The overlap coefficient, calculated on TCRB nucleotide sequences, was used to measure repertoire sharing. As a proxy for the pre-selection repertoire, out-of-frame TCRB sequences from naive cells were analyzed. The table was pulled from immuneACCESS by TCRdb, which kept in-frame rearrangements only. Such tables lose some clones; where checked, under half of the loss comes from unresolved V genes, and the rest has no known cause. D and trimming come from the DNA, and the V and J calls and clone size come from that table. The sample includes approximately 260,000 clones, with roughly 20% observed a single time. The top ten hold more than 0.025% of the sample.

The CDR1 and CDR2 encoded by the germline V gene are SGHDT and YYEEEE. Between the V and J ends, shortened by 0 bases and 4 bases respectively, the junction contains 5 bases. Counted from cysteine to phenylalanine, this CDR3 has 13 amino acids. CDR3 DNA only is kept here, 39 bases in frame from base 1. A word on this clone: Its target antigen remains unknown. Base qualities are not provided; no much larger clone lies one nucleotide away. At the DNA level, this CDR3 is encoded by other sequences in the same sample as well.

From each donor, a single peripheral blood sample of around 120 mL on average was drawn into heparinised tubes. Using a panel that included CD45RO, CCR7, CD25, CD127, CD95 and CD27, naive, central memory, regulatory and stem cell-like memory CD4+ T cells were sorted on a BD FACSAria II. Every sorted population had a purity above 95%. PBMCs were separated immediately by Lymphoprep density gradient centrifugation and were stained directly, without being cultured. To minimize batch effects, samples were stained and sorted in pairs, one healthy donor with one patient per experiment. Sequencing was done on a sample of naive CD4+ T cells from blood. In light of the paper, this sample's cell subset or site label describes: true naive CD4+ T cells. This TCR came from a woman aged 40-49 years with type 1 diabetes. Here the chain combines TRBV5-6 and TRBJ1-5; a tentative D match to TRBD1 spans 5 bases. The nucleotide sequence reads TGTGCCAGCAGCTTGGGACAGAATCAGCCCCAGCATTTT. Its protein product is CASSLGQNQPQHF.